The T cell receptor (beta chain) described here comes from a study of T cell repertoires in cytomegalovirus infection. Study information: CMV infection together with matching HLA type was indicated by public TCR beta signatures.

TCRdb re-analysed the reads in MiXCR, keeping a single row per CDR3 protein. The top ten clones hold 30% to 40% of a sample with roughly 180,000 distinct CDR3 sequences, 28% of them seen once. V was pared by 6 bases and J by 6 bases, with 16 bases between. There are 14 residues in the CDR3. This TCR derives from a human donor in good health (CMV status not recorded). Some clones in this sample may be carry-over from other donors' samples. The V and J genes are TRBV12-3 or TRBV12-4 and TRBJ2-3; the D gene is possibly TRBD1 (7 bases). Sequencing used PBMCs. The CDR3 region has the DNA TGTGCCAGCAGCCCGCGACAGGGAGGCGATACGCAGTATTTT. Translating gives CASSPRQGGDTQYF.